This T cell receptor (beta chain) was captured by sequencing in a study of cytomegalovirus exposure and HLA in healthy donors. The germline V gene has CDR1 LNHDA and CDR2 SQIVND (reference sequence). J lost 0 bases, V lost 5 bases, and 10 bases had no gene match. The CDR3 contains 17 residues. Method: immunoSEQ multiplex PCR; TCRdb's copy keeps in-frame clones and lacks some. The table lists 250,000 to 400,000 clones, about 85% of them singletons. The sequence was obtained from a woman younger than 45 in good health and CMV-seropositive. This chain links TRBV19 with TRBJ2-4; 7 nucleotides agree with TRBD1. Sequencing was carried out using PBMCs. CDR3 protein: CASSPETGRLAKNIQYF. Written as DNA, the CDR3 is TGTGCCAGTAGTCCCGAGACAGGGAGACTAGCCAAAAACATTCAGTACTTC.